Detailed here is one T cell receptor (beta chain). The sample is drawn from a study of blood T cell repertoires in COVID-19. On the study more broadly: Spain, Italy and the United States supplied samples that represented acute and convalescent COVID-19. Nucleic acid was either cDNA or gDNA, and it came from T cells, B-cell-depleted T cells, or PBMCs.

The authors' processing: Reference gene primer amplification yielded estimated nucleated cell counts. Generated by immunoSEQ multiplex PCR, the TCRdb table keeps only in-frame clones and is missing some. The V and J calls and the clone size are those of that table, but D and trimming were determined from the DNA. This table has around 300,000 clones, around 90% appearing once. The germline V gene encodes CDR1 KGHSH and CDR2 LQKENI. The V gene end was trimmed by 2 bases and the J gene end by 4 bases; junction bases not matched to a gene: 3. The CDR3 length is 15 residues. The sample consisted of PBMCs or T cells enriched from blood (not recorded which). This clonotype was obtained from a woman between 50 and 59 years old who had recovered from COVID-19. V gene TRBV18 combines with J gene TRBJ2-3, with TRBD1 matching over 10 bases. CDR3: CASSPGTGVADTQYF. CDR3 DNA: TGTGCCAGCTCACCAGGGACAGGGGTAGCAGATACGCAGTATTTT.